This TCR beta chain was obtained from a study of T cell repertoires in cytomegalovirus infection. Study-level information: Matching HLA type and CMV infection were both indicated by public TCR beta signatures.

Study-level results: Public TCR beta family frequency separated CMV-and-HLA carriers, including in an independent cohort.

MiXCR was run by TCRdb on the reads, yielding one entry per CDR3 protein. The table has tens of thousands of distinct CDR3 sequences, around 21% seen once. Of note for this clonotype: The antigen is undetermined.

This receptor was identified in a human donor in good health (CMV status not recorded). Some clones in this sample may be carry-over from other donors' samples. The sequencing used CD8+ T cells from cultured PBMCs, collected from culture after CMV antigen stimulation.

The CDR3 DNA follows: TGTGCCAGCAGCCCCCTTGTGACGGGGACCACTGAAGCTTTCTTT. Translation gives CASSPLVTGTTEAFF. The V gene is TRBV7-9, the J gene TRBJ1-1; the D gene is possibly TRBD1 (5 bases). The CDR3 loop spans 15 amino acids. From germline, CDR1 is SEHNR and CDR2 FQNEAQ (reference sequence). Between the trimmed V and J ends, which lost 5 bases and 4 bases, there was a span of 17 bases. Full variable domain (remainder filled in from reference TRBV7-9 and TRBJ1-1): DTGVSQNPRHKITKRGQNVTFRCDPISEHNRLYWYRQTLGQGPEFLTYFQNEAQLEKSRLLSDRFSAERPKGSFSTLEIQRTEQGDSAMYLCASSPLVTGTTEAFFGQGTRLTVV.